This entry describes one T cell receptor (beta chain). V lost 8 bases to trimming and J lost 4 bases; unmatched junction nucleotides: 4. There are 13 residues in the CDR3. The germline V gene encodes CDR1 MDHEN and CDR2 SYDVKM. In the study's own analysis: Amplifying reference gene primers gave estimates of nucleated cell counts. The assay was immunoSEQ multiplex PCR, and TCRdb's table has in-frame clones only and misses some. V and J calls and clone size are as listed in that table; D and trimming were resolved from the DNA. The sample contains about 140,000 clones, approximately 88% of which appear only once. The data are from a study of blood T cell repertoires in COVID-19. At the level of the study: Material from acute and convalescent COVID-19 was sourced from the United States, Italy and Spain. From T cells, B-cell-depleted T cells, or PBMCs came the material, which was cDNA or gDNA.

The chain joins TRBV28 to TRBJ2-7, with 11 bases that match TRBD1. The sequenced sample was peripheral blood. This clonotype was sampled from a man aged 55 to 70 with active or convalescent COVID-19. In DNA form, the CDR3 reads TGTGCCAGCGGGACAGGGGGTACTTACGAGCAGTACTTC. Protein product: CASGTGGTYEQYF.